This T cell receptor (beta chain) was identified during a study of naive and memory T cell subsets. Study-wide findings and caveats: TCR transcript changes with activation or differentiation may affect this RNA method.

Noted treatment: skin biopsy from PPD injection site in Mantoux-positive individual. TCR cDNA received a 3' ligated oligonucleotide that carried a UMI. Remarks on this clonotype: Its matching antigen is unknown.

Germline values: CDR1 MNHEY, CDR2 SVGEGT. V lost 4 bases and J 0 bases, leaving 10 bases between the germline ends. The CDR3 covers 15 residues. Ligated cDNA underwent four rounds of PCR with nested alpha and beta constant region primers and SP2. TCRdb used MiXCR to reprocess the UMI-ligation and nested PCR reads, holding one entry per CDR3 protein. The sample holds under 25,000 distinct CDR3 sequences; approximately 6% are singletons and the top ten take 6.2%. This TCR was recovered from an adult in good health. The V and J genes are TRBV6-2 or TRBV6-3 and TRBJ1-3, with unresolved D. Sequencing used skin, obtained from a tuberculin skin test site. CDR3 coding DNA: TGTGCCAGCAGTTCGGACGGTTTCTCTGGAAACACCATATATTTT. Its translation is CASSSDGFSGNTIYF.